This TCR beta chain stems from a study of T cells in Graves' hyperthyroidism and ophthalmopathy. Overall study findings and caveats: Median prediction lead before ophthalmopathy onset was about 6.3 months with the model.

Germline-derived CDR1 and CDR2 are LNHNV and YYDKDF (reference sequence). After removal of 0 bases from V and 4 bases from J, the junction contained 5 bases not matched to a gene. This CDR3 spans 15 amino acids. Diagnosis rested on symptoms, serum thyroxine and TRAb, thyroid ultrasound, and orbital computed tomography. The CDR3 regions of TCR beta were amplified from RNA transcripts. The HTBI primer set was used in a first-round RT-PCR of the TCR CDR3. MiXCR, applied by TCRdb to the multiplex PCR reads, yields one record per CDR3 protein. This sample carries more than 500,000 distinct CDR3 sequences, under 15% of them seen once, and the ten largest clones take approximately 4.3%. This clonotype was counted at least ten times. Its antigen is currently unknown.

The sample was blood. The rearrangement uses TRBV15 and TRBJ1-1; the match to TRBD1 covers 7 bases. The clonotype comes from a woman in her 40s with Graves' ophthalmopathy. The CDR3, as DNA: TGTGCCACCAGCAGAGAGGGACAGATGGGCACTGAAGCTTTCTTT. Its protein is CATSREGQMGTEAFF.